Each of the 5 T cell receptor beta chains below was sequenced from the same sample in a study of T cell responses to AZD1222 COVID-19 vaccine. Repertoires were generated with immunoSEQ multiplex PCR, while TCRdb's copy carries only in-frame clones and drops some. There are 130,000 to 150,000 clones in the sample; 85% to 95% occur only once, and more than 10% lies in the top ten. The sample here was peripheral blood, taken after recovery from COVID-19. These receptor sequences come from an adult who had recovered from COVID-19.

The rearrangement links TRBV2 to TRBJ2-1; possible D gene TRBD2, 5 bases. CDR1 and CDR2 (germline): SNHLY, FYNNEI. The CDR3 length is 12 residues. V lost 7 bases to trimming and J lost 7 bases, with 11 bases between them. The CDR3 nucleotides are TGTGCCAGCAAGACGGGAACTAATGAGCAGTTCTTC. It codes for CASKTGTNEQFF.

The chain employs TRBV3-1 (or the pseudogene TRBV3-2) and TRBJ2-7; D unclear. The CDR3 totals 16 residues. V was shortened by 1 base and J by 4 bases, with 17 bases between the two germline ends. CDR1 is LGHDT, CDR2 YNNKEL, per germline (reference sequence). In DNA form, the CDR3 reads TGTGCCAGCAGCCAAGTTACCGGATTCCCTTCATACGAGCAGTACTTC. Its translation is CASSQVTGFPSYEQYF.

The chain recombines TRBV6-1 with TRBJ1-3, with TRBD1 as a possible D gene (5 bases). Germline V lookup: CDR1 MNHNS, CDR2 SASEGT. The CDR3 extends over 16 amino acids. The germline V and J ends were trimmed by 2 bases and 0 bases, with 11 bases remaining between them. CDR3 DNA: TGTGCCAGCAGTGAACCGACAGCCCTCTCTGGAAACACCATATATTTT. It encodes CASSEPTALSGNTIYF.

This clone was detected only once. The chain recombines TRBV20-1 with TRBJ2-1; 7 nucleotides agree with TRBD2. V gave up 3 bases and J gave up 4 bases; unmatched junction bases: 6. This CDR3 spans 14 amino acids. Germline values: CDR1 DFQATT, CDR2 SNEGSKA (reference sequence). As DNA, the CDR3 is TGCAGTGCTAGTCCCCCTAGCGGATACAATGAGCAGTTCTTC. Amino acid sequence: CSASPPSGYNEQFF.

The rearrangement joins TRBV11-1 to TRBJ2-7, with D possibly matching TRBD1 (5 bases). V was clipped by 6 bases and J by 3 bases, with 9 bases between them. There are 12 residues in the CDR3. Germline lookup yields CDR1 SGHAT and CDR2 FQDESV (reference sequence). CDR3 sequence reads: CASSRQGYEQYF. The CDR3 DNA is TGTGCCAGCAGTCGTCAGGGCTACGAGCAGTACTTC.